The T cell receptor beta chain described here comes from a study of cytomegalovirus exposure and HLA in healthy donors. PCR amplification relied on 60 Vbeta primers (plus 13 Jbeta primers). The table came from immunoSEQ multiplex PCR; TCRdb's copy has only in-frame clones and leaves some out. The data hold more than 150,000 clones, with around 73% observed a single time. In the case of this clone: What it recognizes is unknown.

General study points: As a later analysis showed, several of the most significant clusters appeared to be linked to common viral pathogens. Immune exposure was documented only through CMV serostatus. As a later analysis showed, a missense DCLRE1C variant was linked to trimming of TCR beta V- and J-genes.

Sequenced input: PBMCs. The sequence was collected from a male donor in good health and CMV-seronegative.

CDR3 loop: CASRYRTGPSGGYTF. The CDR3 DNA reads TGTGCCAGCAGGTACCGGACAGGACCCTCTGGCGGCTACACCTTC. The chain joins TRBV5-8 to TRBJ1-2; 7 positions agree with TRBD1. CDR3 size: 15 residues. Germline trimming cut 5 bases from V and 8 bases from J; bases unmatched to any gene: 15. Germline V gene sequence: CDR1 SGHTS, CDR2 YDEGEE.